This TCR beta chain was captured by sequencing in a study of CD8+ T cells in alopecia areata. Treatment specified: oral pan-JAK inhibitor, 5-10 mg twice daily. The V end lost 3 bases, the J end lost 2 bases, and 8 bases lay between the germline ends. The CDR3 is 14 residues long. Germline lookup yields CDR1 SGHRS and CDR2 YFSETQ. This clone was counted once. Extraction and reverse transcription of RNA yielded cDNA as the sequencing template. Sequenced by immunoSEQ multiplex PCR; TCRdb stores in-frame clones only, minus some. The sample contains roughly 180,000 clones, roughly three fifths of which appear only once.

V usage is TRBV5-1 and J usage is TRBJ2-2; D gene unclear. The sequencing here drew on CD4+ T cells sorted from blood, taken at week 4, from a patient treated with tofacitinib. The clonotype originates from a human donor with alopecia areata. The CDR3: CASSWTPNTGELFF. The CDR3 bases are TGCGCCAGCAGCTGGACCCCCAACACCGGGGAGCTGTTTTTT.